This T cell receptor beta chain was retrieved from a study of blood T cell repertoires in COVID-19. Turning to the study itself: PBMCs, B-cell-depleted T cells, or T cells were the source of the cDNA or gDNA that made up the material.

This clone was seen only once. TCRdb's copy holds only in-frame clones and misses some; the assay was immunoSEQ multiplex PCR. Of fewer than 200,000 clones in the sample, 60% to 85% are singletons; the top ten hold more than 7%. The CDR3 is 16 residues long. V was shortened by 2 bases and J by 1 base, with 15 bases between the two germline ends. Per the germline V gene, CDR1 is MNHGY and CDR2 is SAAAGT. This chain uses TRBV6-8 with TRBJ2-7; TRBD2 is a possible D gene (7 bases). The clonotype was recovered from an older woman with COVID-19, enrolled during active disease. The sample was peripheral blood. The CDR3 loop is CASSYDPGGMSYEQYF. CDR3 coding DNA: TGTGCCAGCAGTTACGACCCGGGGGGCATGTCCTACGAGCAGTACTTC.